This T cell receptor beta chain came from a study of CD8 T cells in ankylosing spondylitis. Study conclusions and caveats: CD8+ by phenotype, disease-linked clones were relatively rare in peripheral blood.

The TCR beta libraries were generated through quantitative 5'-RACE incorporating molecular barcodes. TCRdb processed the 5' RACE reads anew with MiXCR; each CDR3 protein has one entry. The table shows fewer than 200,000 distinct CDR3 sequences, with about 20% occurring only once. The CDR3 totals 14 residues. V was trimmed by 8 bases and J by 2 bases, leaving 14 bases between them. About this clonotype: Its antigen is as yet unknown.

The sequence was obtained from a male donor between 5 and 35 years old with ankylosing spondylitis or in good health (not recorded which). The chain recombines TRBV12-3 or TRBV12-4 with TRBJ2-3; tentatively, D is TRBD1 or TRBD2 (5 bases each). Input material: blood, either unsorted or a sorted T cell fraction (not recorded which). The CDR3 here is CASGSWDPTDTQYF. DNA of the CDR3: TGTGCCAGCGGATCATGGGACCCCACAGATACGCAGTATTTT.